These 29 T cell receptor beta chains were all obtained from the same sample, sequenced in a study of Ad26.COV2.S vaccination and SARS-CoV-2 variants. Assay used: immunoSEQ multiplex PCR; TCRdb lists only in-frame clones, some missing. The sample lists some 180,000 clones, around 85% occurring once. The sequenced sample was peripheral blood, obtained after recovery from COVID-19. All receptors come from a human donor who had recovered from COVID-19.

The chain combines TRBV7-3 with TRBJ2-5; TRBD2 is a possible D gene (6 bases). This CDR3 is 17 amino acids long. V lost 1 base and J lost 3, with 18 bases in between. The V gene's germline CDR1 is SGHTA and CDR2 FQGTGA. The CDR3: CASSLKLGRLAEETQYF. In DNA form, the CDR3 reads TGTGCCAGCAGCTTAAAGTTGGGGAGGCTAGCCGAAGAGACCCAGTACTTC.

The chain couples TRBV28 to TRBJ1-2; D call uncertain. Trimming took 3 bases from V and 4 from J, leaving 9 bases between them. The CDR3 covers 13 residues. Germline loops: CDR1 MDHEN, CDR2 SYDVKM. In nucleotides, the CDR3 is TGTGCCAGCAGTTTCGGTAAGGTCTATGGCTACACCTTC. Its protein is CASSFGKVYGYTF.

The chain combines TRBV5-1 with TRBJ1-1; D is uncertain. V was cut by 7 bases and J by 5 bases, with 12 bases left in between. The CDR3 runs 12 residues. Germline lookup yields CDR1 SGHRS and CDR2 YFSETQ. The CDR3, as DNA: TGCGCCAGCTCCTCAGGAGCTACTGAAGCTTTCTTT. The encoded protein is CASSSGATEAFF.

The rearrangement uses TRBV4-1 and TRBJ2-2; D unresolved. The germline V and J ends were trimmed by 2 bases and 4 bases, with 14 bases remaining between them. CDR3 length equals 16 residues. The V gene's germline CDR1 is MGHRA and CDR2 YSYEKL. The CDR3 DNA reads TGCGCCAGCAGCCAAAACAAAGGAGAAACCACCGGGGAGCTGTTTTTT. It yields the protein CASSQNKGETTGELFF.

The CDR3 DNA sequence: TGTGCCAGTAGTCCTAGAAACCGGGACACAACAAAACTGTTTTTT. It codes for CASSPRNRDTTKLFF. The rearrangement uses TRBV19 and TRBJ1-4, with a weak D call TRBD1 (6 bases). The ends were cut back, 5 bases at V and 10 bases at J, with 20 bases in the middle. Germline-derived CDR1 and CDR2 are LNHDA and SQIVND (reference sequence). There are 15 residues in the CDR3.

The V gene is TRBV12-3 or TRBV12-4, the J gene TRBJ2-7; the D gene is possibly TRBD1 (6 bases). The CDR3 runs 13 residues. The germline V and J ends were trimmed by 6 bases and 1 base, with 10 bases remaining between them. CDR3 DNA sequence: TGTGCCAGCAGACGGGACACTTCCTACGAGCAGTACTTC. Protein product: CASRRDTSYEQYF.

CDR3 DNA: TGTGCCAGCAGCGCCCCCCGACTAGCGGCCGATACGCAGTATTTT. Amino acids: CASSAPRLAADTQYF. V is TRBV21-1 and J is TRBJ2-3; the table's D call TRBD2 went unverified against the DNA. TRBV21-1 is classified as a pseudogene. CDR3 length: 15 amino acids.

Comments on this clone: This sample includes further DNA sequences coding for the same CDR3. V and J are TRBV5-1 and TRBJ2-3; D may match TRBD1 or TRBD2 (5 bases each). Germline values: CDR1 SGHRS, CDR2 YFSETQ. The CDR3 consists of 14 residues. Trimming stripped 0 bases from V and 0 bases from J, with 5 bases between. This chain's CDR3 is CASSLGDSTDTQYF. The CDR3 DNA follows: TGCGCCAGCAGCTTGGGGGACAGCACAGATACGCAGTATTTT.

This clone has just a few counts. The rearrangement joins TRBV11-3 to TRBJ2-7; 11 bases match TRBD1. The V and J ends lost 6 bases and 4 bases, in that order; junction bases with no gene match: 8. Germline V lookup: CDR1 SGHNT, CDR2 YENEEA. This CDR3 contains 15 residues. The DNA of the CDR3 is TGTGCCAGCAGACATGGACAGGGGGCGATTTACGAGCAGTACTTC. It yields the protein CASRHGQGAIYEQYF.

This clone has only one observation. The genes are TRBV2 and TRBJ2-2, with 7 bases fitting TRBD1. CDR3 length: 16 amino acids. V was clipped by 2 bases and J by 3 bases; unmatched bases: 6. Germline lookup yields CDR1 SNHLY and CDR2 FYNNEI. CDR3 sequence (DNA): TGTGCCAGCAGTGAAATGGGACAGAGATACACCGGGGAGCTGTTTTTT. Its translation: CASSEMGQRYTGELFF.

CDR3 in amino acids: CASSRDRLEAFF. CDR3 coding DNA: TGTGCCAGCAGTCGGGACAGGCTTGAAGCTTTCTTT. The chain links TRBV5-5 to TRBJ1-1; TRBD1 matches 8 bases. Germline-derived CDR1 and CDR2 are SGHKS and YYEKEE (reference sequence). CDR3 length: 12 residues. J was trimmed by 7 bases and V by 5 bases; bases with no gene match: 4.

V gene TRBV5-6 combines with J gene TRBJ2-3; tentative D call: TRBD2 (5 bases). CDR1 is SGHDT, CDR2 YYEEEE, per germline. Trimming stripped 0 bases from V and 2 bases from J, with 13 bases between. The CDR3 runs 16 residues. The DNA for the CDR3 is TGTGCCAGCAGCTTGGAGGTAACGGGGTTCACAGATACGCAGTATTTT. Translated: CASSLEVTGFTDTQYF.

The chain carries TRBV9 and TRBJ1-1; no clear D gene. Trimming removed 0 bases from V and 6 bases from J, with 12 bases in between. Germline V gives CDR1 SGDLS, CDR2 YYNGEE. The CDR3 contains 14 residues. The CDR3 bases are TGTGCCAGCAGCGTAGAGGCGGGGAGCGCTGAAGCTTTCTTT. This translates into CASSVEAGSAEAFF.

V gene TRBV13 combines with J gene TRBJ2-7; 9 bases are shared with TRBD2. Germline V lookup: CDR1 PRHDT, CDR2 FYEKMQ (reference sequence). The CDR3 is 14 amino acids. Trimming cost V 3 bases and J 3 bases; bases outside gene matches: 3. CDR3 protein: CASSLSGGFYEQYF. DNA for the CDR3: TGTGCCAGCAGCTTGAGCGGGGGGTTCTACGAGCAGTACTTC.

DNA for the CDR3: TGTGCCAGCAGCCAAATCCTCCTGAAAGATTCACCCCTCCACTTT. Protein sequence: CASSQILLKDSPLHF. The chain carries TRBV3-1 (or the pseudogene TRBV3-2) and TRBJ1-6; no definite D call. This CDR3 has 15 amino acids. V was clipped by 2 bases and J by 8 bases, with 13 bases between them. The V gene's germline CDR1 is LGHDT and CDR2 YNNKEL (reference sequence).

This clone was seen just once. The V call is TRBV3-1 (or the pseudogene TRBV3-2), the J call TRBJ1-5, with D perhaps TRBD1 (6 bases). Germline lookup yields CDR1 LGHDT and CDR2 YNNKEL (reference sequence). This CDR3 is built from 13 residues. The V end was cut by 0 bases, the J end by 6 bases, with 6 bases between. In nucleotides, the CDR3 is TGTGCCAGCAGCCAAGACAGGGGTCAGCCCCAGCATTTT. It translates to CASSQDRGQPQHF.

V gene TRBV3-1 (or the pseudogene TRBV3-2) combines with J gene TRBJ2-4; D unclear. This CDR3 spans 15 amino acids. The ends were cut back, 4 bases at V and 0 bases at J, with 10 bases in the middle. CDR1 is LGHDT and CDR2 is YNNKEL in the germline V gene (reference sequence). The chain's CDR3 is CASSPHGVAKNIQYF. DNA for the CDR3: TGTGCCAGCAGCCCCCACGGAGTAGCCAAAAACATTCAGTACTTC.

The rearrangement links TRBV7-3 to TRBJ2-3, with 10 bases that match TRBD2. The CDR3 extends over 16 amino acids. Germline assignment: CDR1 SGHTA and CDR2 FQGTGA. V lost 4 bases, J lost 0 bases, and 4 bases stayed unmatched. CDR3 amino acids: CASSYVAGGSTDTQYF. DNA for the CDR3: TGTGCCAGCAGCTACGTAGCGGGGGGCAGCACAGATACGCAGTATTTT.

The V call is TRBV12-3 or TRBV12-4, the J call TRBJ2-3; D unresolved. This CDR3 spans 12 amino acids. The V and J ends lost 3 bases and 3 bases respectively, with 4 bases between them. The CDR3 region is CASSFGTDTQYF. DNA for the CDR3: TGTGCCAGCAGTTTTGGAACAGATACGCAGTATTTT.

The CDR3 coding sequence is TGTGCCAGTAGTATAGCAGGATACTCTAACTATGGCTACACCTTC. Amino acid sequence: CASSIAGYSNYGYTF. The rearrangement uses TRBV19 and TRBJ1-2; D not resolved. Germline values: CDR1 LNHDA, CDR2 SQIVND (reference sequence). Trimming stripped 1 base from V and 0 bases from J, with 9 bases between. The CDR3 consists of 15 residues.

The gene calls are TRBV19 and TRBJ2-1; 12 bases fit TRBD2. The J segment lost 9 bases and the V segment lost 1 base, leaving 4 bases of the junction unmatched. CDR1 and CDR2 from the germline V gene are LNHDA and SQIVND (reference sequence). The CDR3 extends over 15 amino acids. The CDR3 sequence: CASSIGLAGGGEQFF. The DNA for the CDR3 is TGTGCCAGTAGTATAGGGCTAGCGGGAGGGGGTGAGCAGTTCTTC.

The V and J genes are TRBV28 and TRBJ1-2, with 7 bases matching TRBD1. The CDR3 runs 13 residues. V trimming: 6 bases; J trimming: 4 bases; junction bases outside the gene matches: 5. Germline-derived CDR1 and CDR2 are MDHEN and SYDVKM. CDR3 bases: TGTGCCAGCAGCAGTACAGGGGCCTATGGCTACACCTTC. This translates into CASSSTGAYGYTF.

This clone appeared a few times. CDR3 sequence: CASRPQGSGANVLTF. The CDR3 bases are TGTGCCAGCAGACCACAGGGGAGTGGGGCCAACGTCCTGACTTTC. The gene calls are TRBV21-1 and TRBJ2-6; the table calls TRBD1, which could not be checked here. TRBV21-1 is an annotated pseudogene. The CDR3 runs 15 residues.

The rearrangement joins TRBV18 to TRBJ1-5, with TRBD1 identical over 7 bases. CDR3 length equals 15 residues. J gave up 7 bases and V 3 bases, and 9 bases lay outside the gene matches. From germline, CDR1 is KGHSH and CDR2 LQKENI. This CDR3 reads CASSPTGRSMQPQHF. CDR3 DNA sequence: TGTGCCAGCTCACCGACAGGGCGGTCAATGCAGCCCCAGCATTTT.

The rearrangement uses TRBV7-2 and TRBJ2-7; 7 nucleotides align to TRBD1. CDR1 SGHTA and CDR2 FQGNSA come from the germline V gene. The CDR3 covers 15 residues. Unmatched junction bases numbered 5, after V lost 1 base and J lost 2 bases. In DNA, the CDR3 is TGTGCCAGCAGCTTAGATCGGACAGGAACCTACGAGCAGTACTTC. Its protein is CASSLDRTGTYEQYF.

This clone appeared once. Other DNA sequences in the sample encode the same CDR3. V gene TRBV3-1 (or the pseudogene TRBV3-2) combines with J gene TRBJ2-1; 8 positions match TRBD2. The trim removed 1 base at V and 2 bases at J, leaving 1 base unmatched. The length of the CDR3 is 15 residues. In germline, CDR1 is LGHDT, CDR2 YNNKEL (reference sequence). The CDR3 DNA is TGTGCCAGCAGCCAAGGCGGGGGGCCCTACAATGAGCAGTTCTTC. Encoded protein: CASSQGGGPYNEQFF.

The count of this clone is one. The V call is TRBV27, the J call TRBJ1-1; no clear D gene. Germline loops: CDR1 MNHEY, CDR2 SMNVEV (reference sequence). V was trimmed by 1 base and J by 1 base, leaving 10 bases between them. The CDR3 is 15 amino acids. As DNA, the CDR3 is TGTGCCAGCAGTTTATTAGGAGGGAAGAACACTGAAGCTTTCTTT. This sequence encodes CASSLLGGKNTEAFF.

Here the CDR3 reads CASSATAYEQYF. Here the CDR3 DNA reads TGTGCCAGTAGTGCGACAGCTTACGAGCAGTACTTC. The V gene is TRBV19, the J gene TRBJ2-7; possible D gene TRBD1, 5 bases. The germline V and J ends were trimmed by 5 bases and 4 bases, with 9 bases remaining between them. Germline CDR1 is LNHDA and CDR2 is SQIVND (reference sequence). CDR3 length: 12 amino acids.

V gene TRBV13 combines with J gene TRBJ2-1, with D perhaps TRBD2 (7 bases). The CDR3 runs 17 residues. V lost 5 bases, J lost 5 bases, and 22 bases lay in between. CDR1 PRHDT and CDR2 FYEKMQ come from the germline V gene (reference sequence). In nucleotides, the CDR3 is TGTGCCAGCAGCCGGATTGACTCGGGGGGCACCCACAATGAGCAGTTCTTC. It specifies CASSRIDSGGTHNEQFF.